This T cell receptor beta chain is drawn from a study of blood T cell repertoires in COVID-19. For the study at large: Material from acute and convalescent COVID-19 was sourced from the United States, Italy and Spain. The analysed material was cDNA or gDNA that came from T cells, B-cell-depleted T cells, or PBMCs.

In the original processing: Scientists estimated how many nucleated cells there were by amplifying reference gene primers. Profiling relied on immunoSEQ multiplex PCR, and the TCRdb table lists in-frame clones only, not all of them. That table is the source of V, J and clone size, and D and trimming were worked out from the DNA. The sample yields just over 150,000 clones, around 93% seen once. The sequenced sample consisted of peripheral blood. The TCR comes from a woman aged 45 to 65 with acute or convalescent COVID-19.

The CDR3 reads CASSLVSGLSGANVLTF. Written as DNA, the CDR3 is TGTGCCAGCAGCTTGGTCTCCGGTCTCTCTGGGGCCAACGTCCTGACTTTC. The J gene is TRBJ2-6, the V gene TRBV7-8; D gene ambiguous. V was shortened by 3 bases and J by 0 bases, with 12 bases between the two germline ends. This CDR3 is built from 17 residues. Per germline, CDR1 SGHVS and CDR2 FQNEAQ.